Listed below are T cell receptor beta chains from one sample, sequenced in a study of human versus mouse CDR3 diversity and MHC coevolution. Profiling relied on immunoSEQ multiplex PCR, and the TCRdb table lists in-frame clones only, not all of them. The sample has around 74,000 clones, under 95% seen once. Material for sequencing was naive CD4+ T cells from blood. These receptors were obtained from a person between 25 and 69 years old in good health. The CDR3 runs from the conserved cysteine through the conserved F or W. Fields, in order: J gene, clone size, D gene, V gene, CDR3 protein, CDR3 DNA. D genes are given only for firm matches. Expanded clones are given a class, and other clones once, few, many or no size at all.

TRBJ1-4 | NA | NA | TRBV7-2 | CASSLRRANEKLFF | TGTGCCAGCAGCTTAAGACGGGCTAATGAAAAACTGTTTTTT
TRBJ1-5 | NA | NA | TRBV2 | CASSEQGYQPQHF | TGTGCCAGCAGCGAACAGGGATATCAGCCCCAGCATTTT
TRBJ1-1 | NA | NA | TRBV29-1 | CSVRQGRPNTEAFF | TGCAGCGTTAGGCAGGGGCGACCGAACACTGAAGCTTTCTTT
TRBJ2-6 | NA | TRBD1 | TRBV4-1 | CASSHPGTGEFVLTF | TGCGCCAGCAGCCACCCCGGGACAGGGGAATTCGTCCTGACTTTC
TRBJ1-2 | NA | NA | TRBV29-1 | CSVDRGGGYTF | TGCAGCGTTGACAGGGGCGGTGGCTACACCTTC
TRBJ1-1 | NA | NA | TRBV7-9 | CASSLERRNTEAFF | TGCGCCAGCAGCTTAGAACGCAGGAACACTGAAGCTTTCTTT
TRBJ1-2 | once | NA | TRBV6-5 | CASSEGAYRGYTF | TGTGCCAGCAGTGAAGGGGCGTATAGGGGCTACACCTTC
TRBJ1-6 | few | NA | TRBV12-2 | CASRFRSRVGSPLHF | TGTGCAAGTCGCTTTAGGTCCAGGGTAGGTTCACCCCTCCACTTT
TRBJ2-7 | NA | TRBD1 | TRBV5-1 | CASSSGTALYEQYF | TGCGCCAGCAGCTCCGGGACAGCACTCTACGAGCAGTACTTC
TRBJ1-5 | NA | TRBD1 | TRBV19 | CASSIRQGGNQPQHF | TGTGCCAGTAGTATTCGACAGGGGGGCAATCAGCCCCAGCATTTT
TRBJ2-1 | NA | TRBD1 | TRBV18 | CASSLQGDNEQFF | TGTGCCAGCTCATTACAGGGGGACAATGAGCAGTTCTTC
TRBJ1-2 | NA | TRBD1 | TRBV6-1 | CASSSTGGRGGYTF | TGTGCCAGCAGTTCTACAGGGGGTAGGGGTGGCTACACCTTC
TRBJ2-5 | NA | NA | TRBV10-3 | CAISGVKTGETQYF | TGTGCCATCAGTGGCGTGAAAACGGGAGAGACCCAGTACTTC
TRBJ2-7 | NA | TRBD2 | TRBV27 | CASRLAGGGPEQYF | TGTGCCAGCAGGTTAGCGGGAGGGGGCCCCGAGCAGTACTTC
TRBJ2-3 | once | TRBD1 | TRBV5-1 | CASSSGQSTDTQYF | TGCGCCAGCAGCTCGGGACAGAGCACAGATACGCAGTATTTT
TRBJ1-5 | NA | TRBD1 | TRBV7-8 | CASSSLDRGHQPQHF | TGTGCCAGCAGCTCCCTGGACAGGGGGCATCAGCCCCAGCATTTT